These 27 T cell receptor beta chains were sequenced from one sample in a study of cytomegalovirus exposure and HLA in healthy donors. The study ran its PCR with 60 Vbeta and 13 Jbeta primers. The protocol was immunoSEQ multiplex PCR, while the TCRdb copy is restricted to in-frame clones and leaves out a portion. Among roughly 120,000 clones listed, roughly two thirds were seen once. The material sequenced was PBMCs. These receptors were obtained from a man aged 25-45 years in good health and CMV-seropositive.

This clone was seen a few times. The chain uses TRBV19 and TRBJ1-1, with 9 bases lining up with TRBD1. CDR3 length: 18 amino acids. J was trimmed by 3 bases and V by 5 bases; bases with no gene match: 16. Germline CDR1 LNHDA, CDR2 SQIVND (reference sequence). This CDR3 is CASSSLGQGLVWDTEAFF. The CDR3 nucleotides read TGTGCCAGTAGTTCTCTGGGACAGGGTTTGGTTTGGGACACTGAAGCTTTCTTT.

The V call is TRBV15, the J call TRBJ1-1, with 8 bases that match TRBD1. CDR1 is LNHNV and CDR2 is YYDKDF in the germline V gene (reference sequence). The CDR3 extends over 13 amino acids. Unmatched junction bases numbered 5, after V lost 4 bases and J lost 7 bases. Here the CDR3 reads CATSIQGAHEAFF. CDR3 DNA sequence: TGTGCCACCAGCATCCAGGGGGCCCATGAAGCTTTCTTT.

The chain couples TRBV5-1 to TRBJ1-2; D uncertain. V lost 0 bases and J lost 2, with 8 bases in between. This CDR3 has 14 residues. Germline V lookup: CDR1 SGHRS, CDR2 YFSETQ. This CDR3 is CASSLGGFNYGYTF. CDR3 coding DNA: TGCGCCAGCAGCTTGGGAGGGTTCAACTATGGCTACACCTTC.

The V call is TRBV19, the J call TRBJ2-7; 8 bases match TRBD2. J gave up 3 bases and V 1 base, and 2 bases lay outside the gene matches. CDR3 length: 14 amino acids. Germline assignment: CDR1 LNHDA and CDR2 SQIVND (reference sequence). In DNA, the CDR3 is TGTGCCAGTAGTATAGCTAGCGGGTACTACGAGCAGTACTTC. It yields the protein CASSIASGYYEQYF. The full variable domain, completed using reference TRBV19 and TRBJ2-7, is DGGITQSPKYLFRKEGQNVTLSCEQNLNHDAMYWYRQDPGQGLRLIYYSQIVNDFQKGDIAEGYSVSREKKESFPLTVTSAQKNPTAFYLCASSIASGYYEQYFGPGTRLTVT.

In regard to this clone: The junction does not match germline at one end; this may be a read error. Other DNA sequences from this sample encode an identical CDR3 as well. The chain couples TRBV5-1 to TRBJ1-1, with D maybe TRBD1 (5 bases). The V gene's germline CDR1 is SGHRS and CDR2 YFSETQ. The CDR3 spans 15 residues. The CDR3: CASSTNGGKNTEAFF. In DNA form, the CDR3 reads TGCGCCAGCAGTACCAATGGGGGGAAAAACACTGAAGCGTTCTTT.

CDR3 sequence: CASSLVGAAGVIYEQYF. As DNA, the CDR3 is TGTGCCAGCAGCTTAGTCGGCGCAGCGGGGGTAATCTACGAGCAGTACTTC. The chain joins TRBV7-2 to TRBJ2-7, with 8 bases matching TRBD2. Germline values: CDR1 SGHTA, CDR2 FQGNSA. V dropped 1 base and J dropped 3; count of bases not matched to a gene: 11. The CDR3 is made up of 17 amino acids.

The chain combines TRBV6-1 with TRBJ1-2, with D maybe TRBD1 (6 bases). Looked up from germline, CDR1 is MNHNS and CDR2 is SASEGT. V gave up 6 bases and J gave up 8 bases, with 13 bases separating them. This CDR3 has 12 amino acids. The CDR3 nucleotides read TGTGCCAGCAGCTTCACAGGGAACGGCTACACCTTC. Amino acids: CASSFTGNGYTF.

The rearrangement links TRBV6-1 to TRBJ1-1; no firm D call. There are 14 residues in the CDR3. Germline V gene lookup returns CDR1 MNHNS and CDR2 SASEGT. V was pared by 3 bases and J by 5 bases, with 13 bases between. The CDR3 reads CASSDPLRMTEAFF. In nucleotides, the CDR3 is TGTGCCAGCAGTGACCCTTTGAGGATGACTGAAGCTTTCTTT.

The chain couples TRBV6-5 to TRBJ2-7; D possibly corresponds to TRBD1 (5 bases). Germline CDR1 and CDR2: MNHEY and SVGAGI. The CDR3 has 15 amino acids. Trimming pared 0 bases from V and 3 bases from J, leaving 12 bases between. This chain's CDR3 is CASSYSGHLDYEQYF. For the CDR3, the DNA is TGTGCCAGCAGTTACTCAGGACACCTTGACTACGAGCAGTACTTC.

The CDR3 DNA is TGTGCCAGCAGCTTAAACGCGGGAGGATACAATGAGCAGTTCTTC. This codes for CASSLNAGGYNEQFF. V gene TRBV7-3 combines with J gene TRBJ2-1; 8 bases are a match to TRBD2. Germline V gene data show CDR1 as SGHTA and CDR2 as FQGTGA. The V and J ends lost 1 base and 4 bases, in that order; junction bases with no gene match: 3. There are 15 residues in the CDR3.

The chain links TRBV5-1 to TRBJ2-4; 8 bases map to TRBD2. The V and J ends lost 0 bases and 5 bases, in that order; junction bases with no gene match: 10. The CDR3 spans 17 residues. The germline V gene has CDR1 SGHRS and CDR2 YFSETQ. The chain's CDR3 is CASSLGGSGGFQNIQYF. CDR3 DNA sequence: TGCGCCAGCAGCTTGGGCGGGAGCGGGGGTTTCCAAAACATTCAGTACTTC.

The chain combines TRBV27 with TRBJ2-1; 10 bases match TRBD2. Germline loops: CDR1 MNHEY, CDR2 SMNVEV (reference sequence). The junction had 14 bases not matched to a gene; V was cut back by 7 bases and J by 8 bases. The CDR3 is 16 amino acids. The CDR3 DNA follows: TGTGCCAGCATGCCCGCCGGGACTAGCGCCTCCCATGAGCAGTTCTTC. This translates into CASMPAGTSASHEQFF.

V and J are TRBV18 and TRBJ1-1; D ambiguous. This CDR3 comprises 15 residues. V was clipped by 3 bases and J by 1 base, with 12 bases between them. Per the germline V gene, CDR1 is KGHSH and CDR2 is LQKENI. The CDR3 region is CASSPSWSSNTEAFF. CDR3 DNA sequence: TGTGCCAGCTCACCTAGTTGGTCTTCGAACACTGAAGCTTTCTTT.

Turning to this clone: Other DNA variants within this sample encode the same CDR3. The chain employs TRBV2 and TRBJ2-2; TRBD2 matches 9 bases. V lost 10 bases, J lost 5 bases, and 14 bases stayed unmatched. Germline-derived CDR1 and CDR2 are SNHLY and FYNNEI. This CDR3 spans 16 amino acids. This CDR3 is CATLIPGLAGTGELFF. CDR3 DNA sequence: TGTGCCACCCTAATACCGGGACTAGCTGGTACCGGGGAGCTGTTTTTT.

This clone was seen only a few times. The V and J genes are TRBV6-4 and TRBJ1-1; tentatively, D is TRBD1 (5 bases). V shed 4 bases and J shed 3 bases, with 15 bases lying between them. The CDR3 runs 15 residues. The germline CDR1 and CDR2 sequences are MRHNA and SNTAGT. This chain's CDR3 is CASSVRPGGDTEAFF. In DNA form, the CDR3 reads TGTGCCAGCAGTGTCAGACCAGGAGGGGACACTGAAGCTTTCTTT.

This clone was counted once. CDR3 in DNA: TGTGCCAGCTCACCACCTAGCGAAGAGACCCAGTACTTC. The encoded protein is CASSPPSEETQYF. The V call is TRBV18, the J call TRBJ2-5; a possible D gene is TRBD2 (5 bases). V lost 0 bases, J lost 3 bases, and 5 bases lay in between. The CDR3 runs to 13 residues. Germline values: CDR1 KGHSH, CDR2 LQKENI. The full variable domain, its missing parts supplied by reference TRBV18 and TRBJ2-5, is NAGVMQNPRHLVRRRGQEARLRCSPMKGHSHVYWYRQLPEEGLKFMVYLQKENIIDESGMPKERFSAEFPKEGPSILRIQQVVRGDSAAYFCASSPPSEETQYFGPGTRLLVL.

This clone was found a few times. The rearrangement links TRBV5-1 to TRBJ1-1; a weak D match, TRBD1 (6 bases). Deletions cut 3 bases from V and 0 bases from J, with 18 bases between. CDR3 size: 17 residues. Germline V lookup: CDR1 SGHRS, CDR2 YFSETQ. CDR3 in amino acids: CASSSTGDRHVNTEAFF. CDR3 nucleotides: TGCGCCAGCAGCTCGACAGGCGACAGACACGTGAACACTGAAGCTTTCTTT.

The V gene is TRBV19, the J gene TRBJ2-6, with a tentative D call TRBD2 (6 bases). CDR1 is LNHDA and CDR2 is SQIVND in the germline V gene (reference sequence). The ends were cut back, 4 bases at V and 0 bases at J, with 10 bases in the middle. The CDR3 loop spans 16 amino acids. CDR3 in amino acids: CASSTKTSSGANVLTF. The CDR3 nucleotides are TGTGCCAGTAGTACCAAGACTAGCTCTGGGGCCAACGTCCTGACTTTC.

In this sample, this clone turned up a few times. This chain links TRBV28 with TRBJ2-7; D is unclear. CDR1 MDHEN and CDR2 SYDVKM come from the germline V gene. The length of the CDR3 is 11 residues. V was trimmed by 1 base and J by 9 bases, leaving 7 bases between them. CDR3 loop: CASSLLHSQYF. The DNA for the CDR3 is TGTGCCAGCAGTTTATTGCACTCGCAGTACTTC.

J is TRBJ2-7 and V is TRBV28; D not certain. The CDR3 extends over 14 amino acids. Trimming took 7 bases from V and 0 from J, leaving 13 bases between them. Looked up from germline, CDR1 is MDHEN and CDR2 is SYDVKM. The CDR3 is CASNAVRYSYEQYF. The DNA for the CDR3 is TGTGCCAGCAACGCCGTGCGCTACTCCTACGAGCAGTACTTC.

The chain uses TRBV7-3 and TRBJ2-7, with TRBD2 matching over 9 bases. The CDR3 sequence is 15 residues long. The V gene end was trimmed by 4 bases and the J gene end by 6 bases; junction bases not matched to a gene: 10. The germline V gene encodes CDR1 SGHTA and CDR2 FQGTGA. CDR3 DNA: TGTGCCAGCAGCTCCCTAGCGGGAACTCTGAGCGAGCAGTACTTC. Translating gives CASSSLAGTLSEQYF.

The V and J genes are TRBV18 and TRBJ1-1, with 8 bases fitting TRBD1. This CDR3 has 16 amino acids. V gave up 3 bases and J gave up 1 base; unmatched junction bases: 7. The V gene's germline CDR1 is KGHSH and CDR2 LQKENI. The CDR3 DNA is TGTGCCAGCTCACCCTTTAAGGACAGGGCGAACACTGAAGCTTTCTTT. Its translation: CASSPFKDRANTEAFF.

The CDR3: CATSTQGDQPQHF. The DNA for the CDR3 is TGTGCCACCAGCACTCAGGGGGATCAGCCCCAGCATTTT. The gene calls are TRBV15 and TRBJ1-5, with 7 bases identical to TRBD1. The CDR3 has 13 amino acids. Losses at the gene ends were 4 bases for V and 5 bases for J; bases not matched to a gene: 2. CDR1 is LNHNV and CDR2 is YYDKDF in the germline V gene (reference sequence).

This CDR3 is CASSFPTGDRGYGYTF. CDR3 DNA: TGTGCCAGCAGTTTCCCCACGGGGGACAGGGGATATGGCTACACCTTC. This sequence joins TRBV28 and TRBJ1-2; 10 nucleotides agree with TRBD1. The germline gives CDR1 MDHEN, CDR2 SYDVKM. This CDR3 comprises 16 residues. V lost 3 bases, J lost 5 bases, and 9 bases stayed unmatched.

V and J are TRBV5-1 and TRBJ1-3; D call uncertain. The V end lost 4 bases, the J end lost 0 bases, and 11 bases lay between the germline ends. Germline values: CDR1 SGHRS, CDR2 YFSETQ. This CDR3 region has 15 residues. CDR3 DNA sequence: TGCGCCAGCAGCCTAGACGGGTTCTCTGGAAACACCATATATTTT. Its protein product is CASSLDGFSGNTIYF.

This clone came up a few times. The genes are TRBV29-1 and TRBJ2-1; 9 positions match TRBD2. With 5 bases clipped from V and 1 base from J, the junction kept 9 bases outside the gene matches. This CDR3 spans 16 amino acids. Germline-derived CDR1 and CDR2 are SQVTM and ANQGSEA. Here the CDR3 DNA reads TGCAGCGTTAGACCAGCGGGAGGACGGTCCTACAATGAGCAGTTCTTC. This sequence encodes CSVRPAGGRSYNEQFF.

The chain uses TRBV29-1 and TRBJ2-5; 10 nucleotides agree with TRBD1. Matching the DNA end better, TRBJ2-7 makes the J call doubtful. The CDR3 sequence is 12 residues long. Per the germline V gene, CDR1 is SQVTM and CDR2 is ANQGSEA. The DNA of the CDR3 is TGCAGCAAGGGACAGGGGTCTGACGAGCAGTACTTC. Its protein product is CSKGQGSDEQYF.